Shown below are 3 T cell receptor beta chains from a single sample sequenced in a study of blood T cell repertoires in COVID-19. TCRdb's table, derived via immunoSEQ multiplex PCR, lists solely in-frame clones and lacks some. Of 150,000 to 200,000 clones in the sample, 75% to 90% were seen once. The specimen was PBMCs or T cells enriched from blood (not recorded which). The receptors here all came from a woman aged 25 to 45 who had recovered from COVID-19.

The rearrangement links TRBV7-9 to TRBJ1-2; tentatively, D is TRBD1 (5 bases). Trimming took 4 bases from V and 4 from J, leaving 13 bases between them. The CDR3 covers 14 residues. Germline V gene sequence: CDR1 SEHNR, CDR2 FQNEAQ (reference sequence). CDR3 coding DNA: TGTGCCAGCAGCTCCTCCGGGGGGGGCTATGGCTACACCTTC. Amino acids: CASSSSGGGYGYTF.

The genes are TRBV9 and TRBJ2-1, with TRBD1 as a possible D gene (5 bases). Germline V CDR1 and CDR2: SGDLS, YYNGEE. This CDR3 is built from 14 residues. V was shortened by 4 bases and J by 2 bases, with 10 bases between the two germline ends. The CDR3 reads CASSPDSPYNEQFF. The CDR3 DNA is TGTGCCAGCAGCCCCGACAGTCCCTACAATGAGCAGTTCTTC.

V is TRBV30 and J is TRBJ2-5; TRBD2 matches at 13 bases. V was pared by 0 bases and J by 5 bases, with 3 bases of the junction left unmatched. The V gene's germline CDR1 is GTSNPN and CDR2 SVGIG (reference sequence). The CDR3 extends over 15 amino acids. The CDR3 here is CAWSVLAGGPETQYF. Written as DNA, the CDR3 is TGTGCCTGGAGTGTACTAGCGGGGGGGCCGGAGACCCAGTACTTC.